This T cell receptor (beta chain) is drawn from a study of blood T cell repertoires in COVID-19. The V end lost 4 bases, the J end lost 4 bases, and 12 bases lay between the germline ends. The CDR3 totals 14 residues. CDR1 and CDR2 from the germline V gene are SGHRS and YFSETQ. TCRdb's copy holds only in-frame clones and misses some; the assay was immunoSEQ multiplex PCR. The sample lists about 230,000 clones; approximately 82% were seen once. The material sequenced was peripheral blood. The rearrangement uses TRBV5-1 and TRBJ1-3, with a weak D call TRBD1 (6 bases). This TCR derives from a woman aged 70-85 years with active or convalescent COVID-19. The CDR3 protein is CASSEQGGGNTIYF. As DNA, the CDR3 is TGCGCCAGCAGCGAACAGGGTGGAGGAAACACCATATATTTT. Full variable domain (remainder filled in from reference TRBV5-1 and TRBJ1-3): KAGVTQTPRYLIKTRGQQVTLSCSPISGHRSVSWYQQTPGQGLQFLFEYFSETQRNKGNFPGRFSGRQFSNSRSEMNVSTLELGDSALYLCASSEQGGGNTIYFGEGSWLTVV.